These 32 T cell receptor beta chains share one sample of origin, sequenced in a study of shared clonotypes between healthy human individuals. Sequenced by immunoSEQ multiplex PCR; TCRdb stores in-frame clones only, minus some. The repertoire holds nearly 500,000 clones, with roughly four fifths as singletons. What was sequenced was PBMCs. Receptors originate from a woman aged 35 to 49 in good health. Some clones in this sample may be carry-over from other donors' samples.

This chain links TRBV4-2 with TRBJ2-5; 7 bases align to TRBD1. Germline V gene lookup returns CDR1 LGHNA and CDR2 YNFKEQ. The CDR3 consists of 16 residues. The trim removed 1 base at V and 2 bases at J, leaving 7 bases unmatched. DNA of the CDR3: TGTGCCAGCAGCCAAGCAGGTGGGACAGAGCAAGAGACCCAGTACTTC. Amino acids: CASSQAGGTEQETQYF.

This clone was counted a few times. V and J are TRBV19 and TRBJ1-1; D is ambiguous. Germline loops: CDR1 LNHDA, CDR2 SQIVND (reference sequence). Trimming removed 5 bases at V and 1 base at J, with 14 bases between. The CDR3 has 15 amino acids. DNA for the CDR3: TGTGCCAGTAGTCGCGGCGGGCCTAAGAACACTGAAGCTTTCTTT. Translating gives CASSRGGPKNTEAFF.

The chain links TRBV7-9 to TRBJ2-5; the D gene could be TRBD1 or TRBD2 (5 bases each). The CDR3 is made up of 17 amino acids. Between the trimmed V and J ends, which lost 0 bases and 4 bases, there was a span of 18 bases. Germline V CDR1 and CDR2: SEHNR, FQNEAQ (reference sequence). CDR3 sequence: CASSLAWLVGRAETQYF. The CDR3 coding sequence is TGTGCCAGCAGCTTAGCGTGGCTAGTGGGACGTGCAGAGACCCAGTACTTC.

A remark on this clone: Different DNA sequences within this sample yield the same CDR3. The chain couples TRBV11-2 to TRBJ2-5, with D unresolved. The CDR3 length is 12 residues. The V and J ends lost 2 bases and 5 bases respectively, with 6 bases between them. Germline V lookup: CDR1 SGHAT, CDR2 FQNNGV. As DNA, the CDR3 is TGTGCCAGCAGCTTAAGTCGCGAGACCCAGTACTTC. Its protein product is CASSLSRETQYF.

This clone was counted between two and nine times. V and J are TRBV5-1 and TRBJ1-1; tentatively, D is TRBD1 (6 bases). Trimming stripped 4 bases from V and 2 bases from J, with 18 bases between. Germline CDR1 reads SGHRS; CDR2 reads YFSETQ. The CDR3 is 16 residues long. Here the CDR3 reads CASSPNRVRGNTEAFF. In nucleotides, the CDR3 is TGCGCCAGCAGCCCAAACAGGGTACGGGGCAACACTGAAGCTTTCTTT.

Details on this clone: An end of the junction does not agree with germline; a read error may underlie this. The CDR3 sequence: CASSLYLRDREPDF. The DNA for the CDR3 is TGTGCCAGCAGCTTATATTTAAGGGACAGGGAACCCGACTTC. This chain connects TRBV5-5 to TRBJ1-2; 9 nucleotides match TRBD1. The germline gives CDR1 SGHKS, CDR2 YYEKEE (reference sequence). The CDR3 totals 14 residues. Full variable domain (outside the CDR3, taken from reference TRBV5-5 and TRBJ1-2): DAGVTQSPTHLIKTRGQQVTLRCSPISGHKSVSWYQQVLGQGPQFIFQYYEKEERGRGNFPDRFSARQFPNYSSELNVNALLLGDSALYLCASSLYLRDREPDFGSGTRLTVV.

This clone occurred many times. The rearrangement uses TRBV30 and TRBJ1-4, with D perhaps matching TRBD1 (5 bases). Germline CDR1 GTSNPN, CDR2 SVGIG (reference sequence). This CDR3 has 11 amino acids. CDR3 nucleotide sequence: TGTGCTCAGGAAGGGGATGAAAAACTGTTTTTT. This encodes CAQEGDEKLFF.

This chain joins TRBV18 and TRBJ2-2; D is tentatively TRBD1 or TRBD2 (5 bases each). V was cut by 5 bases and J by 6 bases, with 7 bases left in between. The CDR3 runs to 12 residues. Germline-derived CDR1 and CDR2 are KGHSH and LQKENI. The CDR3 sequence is CASSMGAGELFF. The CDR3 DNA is TGTGCCAGCTCAATGGGGGCCGGGGAGCTGTTTTTT.

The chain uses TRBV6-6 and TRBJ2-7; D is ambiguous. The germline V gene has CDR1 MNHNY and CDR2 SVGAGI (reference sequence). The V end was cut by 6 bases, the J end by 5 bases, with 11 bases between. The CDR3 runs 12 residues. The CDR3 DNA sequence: TGTGCCAGCAGCCCACCCTGGCACGAGCAGTACTTC. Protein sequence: CASSPPWHEQYF.

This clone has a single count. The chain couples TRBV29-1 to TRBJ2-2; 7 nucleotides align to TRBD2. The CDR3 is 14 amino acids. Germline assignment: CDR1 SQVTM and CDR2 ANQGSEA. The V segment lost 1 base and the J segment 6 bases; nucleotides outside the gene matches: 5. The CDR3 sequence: CSVEVGRVSGELFF. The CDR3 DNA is TGCAGCGTTGAAGTGGGGAGGGTATCCGGGGAGCTGTTTTTT.

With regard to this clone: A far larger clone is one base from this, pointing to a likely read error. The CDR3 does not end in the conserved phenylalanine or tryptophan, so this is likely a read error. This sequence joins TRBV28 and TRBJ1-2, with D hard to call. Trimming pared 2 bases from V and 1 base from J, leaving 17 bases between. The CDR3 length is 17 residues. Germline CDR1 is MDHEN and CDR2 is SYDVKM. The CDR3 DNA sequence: TGTGCCAGCAGTTTAGCTCGGTCACCTGCTATTAACTATGGCTACACCTAC. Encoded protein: CASSLARSPAINYGYTY.

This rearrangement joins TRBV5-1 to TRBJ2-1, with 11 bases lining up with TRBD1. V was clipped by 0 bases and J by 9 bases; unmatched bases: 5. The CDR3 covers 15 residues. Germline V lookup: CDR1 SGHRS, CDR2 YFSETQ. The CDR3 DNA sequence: TGCGCCAGCAGCTTGGGGACAGGGGGCTACGGTGAGCAGTTCTTC. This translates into CASSLGTGGYGEQFF.

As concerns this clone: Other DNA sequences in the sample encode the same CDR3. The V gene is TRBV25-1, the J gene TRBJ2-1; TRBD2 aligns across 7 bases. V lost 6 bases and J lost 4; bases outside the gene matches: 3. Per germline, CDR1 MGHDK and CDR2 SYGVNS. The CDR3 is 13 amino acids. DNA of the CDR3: TGTGCCAGCAGAGCCGGGGGGTACAATGAGCAGTTCTTC. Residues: CASRAGGYNEQFF.

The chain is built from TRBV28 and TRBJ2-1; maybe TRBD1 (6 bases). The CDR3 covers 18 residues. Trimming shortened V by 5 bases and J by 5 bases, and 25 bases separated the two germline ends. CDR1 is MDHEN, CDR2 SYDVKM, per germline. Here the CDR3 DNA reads TGTGCCAGCAGTCCCCTCCCCCTACAGGGTAACAGCCACAATGAGCAGTTCTTC. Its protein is CASSPLPLQGNSHNEQFF.

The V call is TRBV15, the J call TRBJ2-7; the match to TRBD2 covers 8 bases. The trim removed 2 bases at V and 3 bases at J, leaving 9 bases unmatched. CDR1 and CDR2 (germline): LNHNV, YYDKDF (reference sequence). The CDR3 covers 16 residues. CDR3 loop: CATSRSTSVEGYEQYF. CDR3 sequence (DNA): TGTGCCACCAGCAGATCGACTAGCGTGGAGGGCTACGAGCAGTACTTC.

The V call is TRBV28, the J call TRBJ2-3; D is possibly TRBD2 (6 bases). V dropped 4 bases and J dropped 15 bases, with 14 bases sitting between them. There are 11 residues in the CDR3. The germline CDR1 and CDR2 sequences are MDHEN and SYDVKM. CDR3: CASSSTGLFYF. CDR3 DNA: TGTGCCAGCAGTTCCACCGGACTATTTTATTTT.

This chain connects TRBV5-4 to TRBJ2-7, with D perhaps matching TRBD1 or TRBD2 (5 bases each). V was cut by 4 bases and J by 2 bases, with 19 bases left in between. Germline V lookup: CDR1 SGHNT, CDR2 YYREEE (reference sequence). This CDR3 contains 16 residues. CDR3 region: CASSRGTGTEPYEQYF. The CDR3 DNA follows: TGTGCCAGCAGCAGGGGTACCGGGACGGAACCCTACGAGCAGTACTTC.

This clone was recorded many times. This CDR3 is CAWSAPATNEKLFF. CDR3 DNA sequence: TGTGCCTGGAGTGCCCCAGCAACTAATGAAAAACTGTTTTTT. This chain joins TRBV30 and TRBJ1-4; D ambiguous. This CDR3 comprises 14 residues. V dropped 1 base and J dropped 0 bases, with 6 bases sitting between them. Germline CDR1 reads GTSNPN; CDR2 reads SVGIG (reference sequence).

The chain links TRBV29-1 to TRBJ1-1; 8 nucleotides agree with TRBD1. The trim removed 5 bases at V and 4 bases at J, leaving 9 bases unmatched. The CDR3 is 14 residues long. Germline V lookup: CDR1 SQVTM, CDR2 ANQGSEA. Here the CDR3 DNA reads TGCAGCGTTTCAGGGGGCGCGGGGGTCACTGAAGCTTTCTTT. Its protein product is CSVSGGAGVTEAFF.

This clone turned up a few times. The CDR3 loop reads CASSYSHRSNQPQHF. The CDR3, as DNA: TGTGCCAGTAGCTACAGTCATCGTAGCAATCAGCCCCAGCATTTT. The chain recombines TRBV19 with TRBJ1-5, with no clear D. Deletions cut 6 bases from V and 0 bases from J, with 12 bases between. CDR3 length: 15 residues. CDR1 and CDR2 from the germline V gene are LNHDA and SQIVND (reference sequence).

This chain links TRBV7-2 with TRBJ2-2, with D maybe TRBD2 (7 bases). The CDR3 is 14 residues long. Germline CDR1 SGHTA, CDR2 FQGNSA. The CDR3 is CAGGGSTNTGELFF. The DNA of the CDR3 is TGTGCTGGGGGCGGGAGCACGAACACCGGGGAGCTGTTTTTT.

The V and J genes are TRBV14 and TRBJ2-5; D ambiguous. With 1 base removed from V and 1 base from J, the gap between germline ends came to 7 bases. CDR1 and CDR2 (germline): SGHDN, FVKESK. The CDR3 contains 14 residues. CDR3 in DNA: TGTGCCAGCAGCCAAGTGTCTGGCCAAGAGACCCAGTACTTC. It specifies CASSQVSGQETQYF. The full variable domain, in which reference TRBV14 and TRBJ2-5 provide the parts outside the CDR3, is EAGVTQFPSHSVIEKGQTVTLRCDPISGHDNLYWYRRVMGKEIKFLLHFVKESKQDESGMPNNRFLAERTGGTYSTLKVQPAELEDSGVYFCASSQVSGQETQYFGPGTRLLVL.

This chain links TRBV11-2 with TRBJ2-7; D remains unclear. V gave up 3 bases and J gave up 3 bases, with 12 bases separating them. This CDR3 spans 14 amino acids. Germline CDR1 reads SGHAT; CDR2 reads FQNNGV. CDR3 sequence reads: CASSFERDLYEQYF. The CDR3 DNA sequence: TGTGCCAGCAGCTTCGAGCGAGACCTCTACGAGCAGTACTTC.

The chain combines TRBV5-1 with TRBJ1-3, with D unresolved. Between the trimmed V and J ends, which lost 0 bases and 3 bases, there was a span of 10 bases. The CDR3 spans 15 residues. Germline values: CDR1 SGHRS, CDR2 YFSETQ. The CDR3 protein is CASSLGRSYGNTIYF. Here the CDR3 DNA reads TGCGCCAGCAGCTTGGGGCGGTCCTATGGAAACACCATATATTTT.

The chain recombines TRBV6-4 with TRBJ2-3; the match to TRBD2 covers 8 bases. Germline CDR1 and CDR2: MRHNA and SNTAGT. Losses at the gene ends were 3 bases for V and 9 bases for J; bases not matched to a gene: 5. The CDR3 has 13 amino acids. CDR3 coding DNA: TGTGCCAGCAGTGAAGCGGGAGAGGCGACGCAGTATTTT. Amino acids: CASSEAGEATQYF.

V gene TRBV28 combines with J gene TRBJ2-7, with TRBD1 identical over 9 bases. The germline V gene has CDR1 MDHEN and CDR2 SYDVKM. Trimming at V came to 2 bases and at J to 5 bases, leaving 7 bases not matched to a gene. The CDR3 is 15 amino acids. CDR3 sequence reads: CASSLSWDRVDEQYF. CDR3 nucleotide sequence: TGTGCCAGCAGTTTAAGTTGGGACAGGGTCGACGAGCAGTACTTC.

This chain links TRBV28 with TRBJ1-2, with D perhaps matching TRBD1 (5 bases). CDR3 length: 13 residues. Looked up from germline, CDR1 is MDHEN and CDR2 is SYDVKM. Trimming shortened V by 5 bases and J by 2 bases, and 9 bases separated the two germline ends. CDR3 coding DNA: TGTGCCAGCAGTACCGGGGGAAACTATGGCTACACCTTC. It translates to CASSTGGNYGYTF.

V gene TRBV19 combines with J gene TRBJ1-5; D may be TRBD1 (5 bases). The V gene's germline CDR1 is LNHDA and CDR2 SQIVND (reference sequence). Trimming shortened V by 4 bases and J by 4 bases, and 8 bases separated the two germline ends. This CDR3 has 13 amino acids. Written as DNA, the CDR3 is TGTGCCAGTAGTACGGGACGGAATCAGCCCCAGCATTTT. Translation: CASSTGRNQPQHF.

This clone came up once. The CDR3 DNA reads as TGTGCCAGCAGTCCCGGACAGGGGGCGGGCGGGGAGCTGTTTTTT. This sequence encodes CASSPGQGAGGELFF. The chain has TRBV28 and TRBJ2-2; the match to TRBD1 covers 11 bases. This CDR3 spans 15 amino acids. CDR1 MDHEN and CDR2 SYDVKM come from the germline V gene. With V trimmed by 5 bases and J by 7 bases, 6 bases remained unmatched.

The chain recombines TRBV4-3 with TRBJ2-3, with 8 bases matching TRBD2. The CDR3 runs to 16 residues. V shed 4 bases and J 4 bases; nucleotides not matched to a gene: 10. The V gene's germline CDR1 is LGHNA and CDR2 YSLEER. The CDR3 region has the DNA TGCGCCAGCAGCCGAGGTAGGGGACTAGGCGCAGATACGCAGTATTTT. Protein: CASSRGRGLGADTQYF.

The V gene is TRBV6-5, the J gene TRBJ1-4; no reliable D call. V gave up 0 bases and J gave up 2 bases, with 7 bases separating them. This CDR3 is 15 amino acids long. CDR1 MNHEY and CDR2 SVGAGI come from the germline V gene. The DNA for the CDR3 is TGTGCCAGCAGTTACTCTGGGCAGACTAATGAAAAACTGTTTTTT. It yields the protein CASSYSGQTNEKLFF.

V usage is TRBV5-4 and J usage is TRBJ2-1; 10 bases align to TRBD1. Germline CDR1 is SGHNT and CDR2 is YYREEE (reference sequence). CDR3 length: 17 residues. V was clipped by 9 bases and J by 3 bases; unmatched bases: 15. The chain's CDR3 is CATNLGAGTGDYNEQFF. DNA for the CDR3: TGTGCCACCAACCTTGGCGCCGGGACAGGGGACTACAATGAGCAGTTCTTC. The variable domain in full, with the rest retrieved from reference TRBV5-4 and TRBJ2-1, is ETGVTQSPTHLIKTRGQQVTLRCSSQSGHNTVSWYQQALGQGPQFIFQYYREEENGRGNFPPRFSGLQFPNYSSELNVNALELDDSALYLCATNLGAGTGDYNEQFFGPGTRLTVL.